The 25 T cell receptor beta chains reported below all come from one sample, sequenced in a study of a mutant IDH1 vaccine in newly diagnosed glioma (dated by TCRdb to about 2021). The time point label here, explained by the study, means: week 11, during vaccination. Each vaccine dose, consisting of 300 ug of a 20-mer mutant IDH1 peptide in Montanide, was administered subcutaneously with topical imiquimod. Receptor amplification or capture employed the immunoSEQ multiplex PCR assay. Here the immuneACCESS table is served through TCRdb, limited to in-frame sequences with V and J called. Missing clones are a known gap in these copies; in checked studies unresolved V genes cover under half, and the rest lacks a known reason. The sample has some 52,000 clones on record, 91% of them singletons. Of the sample, roughly 2.3% falls within the top ten clones. Which antigens these TCRs recognize remains unknown.

This material consisted of PBMCs, taken from a glioma patient whose treatment included an IDH1 peptide vaccine. The receptors here all came from a man aged 50 or older with glioma.

This clone is a singleton in its sample. V usage is TRBV27 and J usage is TRBJ2-6, with a possible D match to TRBD1 (6 bases). V was clipped by 5 bases and J by 0 bases, with 11 bases between them. CDR3 length equals 16 residues. Germline assignment: CDR1 MNHEY and CDR2 SMNVEV (reference sequence). CDR3 DNA: TGTGCCAGCAGTACCACAGGGTACTCTGGGGCCAACGTCCTGACTTTC. This encodes CASSTTGYSGANVLTF.

The V gene is TRBV28, the J gene TRBJ2-7; no clear D. The CDR3 runs to 15 residues. Germline-derived CDR1 and CDR2 are MDHEN and SYDVKM. Trimming shortened V by 7 bases and J by 2 bases, and 18 bases separated the two germline ends. This CDR3 reads CASTQHRAGTYEQYF. In nucleotides, the CDR3 is TGTGCCAGCACCCAGCATCGGGCAGGAACCTACGAGCAGTACTTC.

V usage is TRBV28 and J usage is TRBJ1-6; the D is unclear. The CDR3 totals 12 residues. V lost 10 bases and J 2 bases, leaving 6 bases between the germline ends. The germline V gene has CDR1 MDHEN and CDR2 SYDVKM. CDR3 in DNA: TGTGCCACCAACGCCTATAATTCACCCCTCCACTTT. This codes for CATNAYNSPLHF.

This clone was seen only once. The chain has TRBV4-2 and TRBJ2-1; possible D gene TRBD1, 5 bases. This CDR3 has 14 residues. V shed 0 bases and J shed 5 bases, with 8 bases lying between them. The germline gives CDR1 LGHNA, CDR2 YNFKEQ. The CDR3 sequence is CASSQEGQNNEQFF. The CDR3 nucleotides read TGTGCCAGCAGCCAAGAGGGGCAGAACAATGAGCAGTTCTTC.

The rearrangement links TRBV19 to TRBJ1-2, with D uncertain. Trimming left V 5 bases short and J 4 bases short, with 20 bases between. This CDR3 has 16 amino acids. Germline assignment: CDR1 LNHDA and CDR2 SQIVND (reference sequence). DNA for the CDR3: TGTGCCAGTAGTCCCCCGACGACTGAAATGAGCTATGGCTACACCTTC. Its protein product is CASSPPTTEMSYGYTF. Looking up the rest from reference TRBV19 and TRBJ1-2 gives the full variable domain: DGGITQSPKYLFRKEGQNVTLSCEQNLNHDAMYWYRQDPGQGLRLIYYSQIVNDFQKGDIAEGYSVSREKKESFPLTVTSAQKNPTAFYLCASSPPTTEMSYGYTFGSGTRLTVV.

The V and J genes are TRBV9 and TRBJ2-6, with no clear D. The CDR3 sequence is 15 residues long. CDR1 SGDLS and CDR2 YYNGEE come from the germline V gene. The V gene lost 4 bases and the J gene lost 0 bases, with 8 bases spanning the gap. Written as DNA, the CDR3 is TGTGCCAGCAGCCCCCGGACCTCTGGGGCCAACGTCCTGACTTTC. Its protein product is CASSPRTSGANVLTF. The complete variable domain, with remaining parts taken from reference TRBV9 and TRBJ2-6, reads DSGVTQTPKHLITATGQRVTLRCSPRSGDLSVYWYQQSLDQGLQFLIQYYNGEERAKGNILERFSAQQFPDLHSELNLSSLELGDSALYFCASSPRTSGANVLTFGAGSRLTVL.

The rearrangement uses TRBV10-3 and TRBJ2-7; 11 bases match TRBD2. Germline V gives CDR1 ENHRY, CDR2 SYGVKD. V lost 3 bases to trimming and J lost 3 bases; unmatched junction nucleotides: 4. The CDR3 is 15 amino acids. CDR3 residues: CAISETSGSIYEQYF. The CDR3 DNA follows: TGTGCCATCAGTGAAACTAGCGGGAGCATCTACGAGCAGTACTTC.

This chain uses TRBV27 with TRBJ2-5; the match to TRBD2 covers 10 bases. V was clipped by 2 bases and J by 5 bases; unmatched bases: 5. The germline V gene encodes CDR1 MNHEY and CDR2 SMNVEV (reference sequence). CDR3 length: 15 amino acids. DNA for the CDR3: TGTGCCAGCAGTTTAAGGGCTAGCGGGAGTGAGACCCAGTACTTC. It yields the protein CASSLRASGSETQYF.

The chain is built from TRBV4-1 and TRBJ1-1; a weak D match, TRBD1 (5 bases). This CDR3 has 15 amino acids. V lost 4 bases to trimming and J lost 6 bases, with 18 bases between them. From germline, CDR1 is MGHRA and CDR2 YSYEKL. The CDR3 sequence is CASSPRPGTRAEAFF. CDR3 bases: TGCGCCAGCAGCCCCCGCCCCGGGACCCGGGCTGAAGCTTTCTTT.

The gene calls are TRBV7-9 and TRBJ2-4; 7 bases line up with TRBD2. The ends lost 5 bases at V and 0 bases at J; junction bases unmatched: 13. The germline CDR1 and CDR2 sequences are SEHNR and FQNEAQ (reference sequence). The CDR3 length is 18 residues. The CDR3 loop reads CASSPISGSGLAKNIQYF. The CDR3 DNA reads TGTGCCAGCAGCCCAATCAGTGGTAGCGGGCTAGCCAAAAACATTCAGTACTTC. Full variable domain (rest looked up from reference TRBV7-9 and TRBJ2-4): DTGVSQNPRHKITKRGQNVTFRCDPISEHNRLYWYRQTLGQGPEFLTYFQNEAQLEKSRLLSDRFSAERPKGSFSTLEIQRTEQGDSAMYLCASSPISGSGLAKNIQYFGAGTRLSVL.

The chain is built from TRBV10-2 and TRBJ1-2; 9 nucleotides match TRBD1. CDR1 WSHSY and CDR2 SAAADI come from the germline V gene. Losses at the gene ends were 4 bases for V and 5 bases for J; bases not matched to a gene: 8. CDR3 size: 15 residues. The chain's CDR3 is CASSGTGANTYGYTF. In DNA form, the CDR3 reads TGCGCCAGCAGTGGGACAGGGGCCAACACTTATGGCTACACCTTC.

This sequence joins TRBV4-1 and TRBJ2-1; 7 bases are shared with TRBD2. The germline V gene encodes CDR1 MGHRA and CDR2 YSYEKL. The ends lost 4 bases at V and 0 bases at J; junction bases unmatched: 9. The CDR3 has 17 residues. CDR3 region: CASSRTGVAGSYNEQFF. CDR3 sequence (DNA): TGCGCCAGCAGCCGAACTGGGGTAGCGGGCTCCTACAATGAGCAGTTCTTC.

The chain joins TRBV5-6 to TRBJ2-2, with 7 bases lining up with TRBD1. After removal of 4 bases from V and 4 bases from J, the junction contained 10 bases not matched to a gene. This CDR3 contains 16 residues. Germline values: CDR1 SGHDT, CDR2 YYEEEE. CDR3 loop: CASSQPRDSLTGELFF. The DNA for the CDR3 is TGTGCCAGCAGCCAACCCCGGGACAGTCTCACCGGGGAGCTGTTTTTT.

V and J are TRBV20-1 and TRBJ2-1; tentative D call: TRBD2 (6 bases). The V end was cut by 8 bases, the J end by 7 bases, with 12 bases between. Germline-derived CDR1 and CDR2 are DFQATT and SNEGSKA (reference sequence). There are 11 residues in the CDR3. CDR3 residues: CSLTSTNEQFF. In DNA, the CDR3 is TGCAGTTTAACTAGCACAAATGAGCAGTTCTTC.

To note about this clone: Distinct nucleotide sequences in the sample also encode this CDR3. The genes are TRBV4-2 and TRBJ2-3; TRBD2 agrees at 7 bases. This CDR3 spans 16 amino acids. Germline V lookup: CDR1 LGHNA, CDR2 YNFKEQ. Germline trimming cut 0 bases from V and 0 bases from J; bases unmatched to any gene: 3. Here the CDR3 DNA reads TGTGCCAGCAGCCAAGATGGGCGGGGGAGCACAGATACGCAGTATTTT. Protein: CASSQDGRGSTDTQYF.

CDR3 sequence reads: CASSPIWGAATYEQYF. Here the CDR3 DNA reads TGTGCCAGCAGCCCCATCTGGGGGGCCGCGACCTACGAGCAGTACTTC. V is TRBV9 and J is TRBJ2-7, with D perhaps given as TRBD1 or TRBD2 (6 bases each). The CDR3 extends over 16 amino acids. Per the germline V gene, CDR1 is SGDLS and CDR2 is YYNGEE. Trimming cost V 4 bases and J 2 bases, with 19 bases left between them. The entire variable domain, with the rest obtained from reference TRBV9 and TRBJ2-7, is as follows: DSGVTQTPKHLITATGQRVTLRCSPRSGDLSVYWYQQSLDQGLQFLIQYYNGEERAKGNILERFSAQQFPDLHSELNLSSLELGDSALYFCASSPIWGAATYEQYFGPGTRLTVT.

This chain connects TRBV19 to TRBJ1-3; D is ambiguous. CDR1 and CDR2 from the germline V gene are LNHDA and SQIVND (reference sequence). Trimming left V 2 bases short and J 1 base short, with 6 bases between. This CDR3 is built from 14 residues. CDR3 amino acids: CASSIPGSGNTIYF. The CDR3 DNA reads TGTGCCAGTAGTATACCAGGATCTGGAAACACCATATATTTT.

This chain joins TRBV27 and TRBJ2-7, with D unclear. Germline CDR1 reads MNHEY; CDR2 reads SMNVEV (reference sequence). V was clipped by 2 bases and J by 2 bases, with 10 bases between them. The CDR3 extends over 14 amino acids. The CDR3 DNA reads TGTGCCAGCAGTTTAATCGGGCAGACCTACGAGCAGTACTTC. Its protein product is CASSLIGQTYEQYF.

This clone was recorded only once. The chain combines TRBV7-8 with TRBJ2-2; 7 nucleotides line up with TRBD2. CDR1 and CDR2 from the germline V gene are SGHVS and FQNEAQ. This CDR3 spans 15 amino acids. Germline trimming cut 5 bases from V and 0 bases from J; bases unmatched to any gene: 3. CDR3 region: CASSPSGANTGELFF. The CDR3 DNA follows: TGTGCCAGCAGCCCTAGCGGCGCGAACACCGGGGAGCTGTTTTTT.

The rearrangement links TRBV18 to TRBJ2-3; TRBD2 matches 9 bases. The germline V gene encodes CDR1 KGHSH and CDR2 LQKENI. The V segment lost 8 bases and the J segment 4 bases; nucleotides outside the gene matches: 4. CDR3 size: 13 residues. The CDR3 sequence: CASGGTSPDTQYF. Written as DNA, the CDR3 is TGTGCCAGCGGAGGGACTAGCCCAGATACGCAGTATTTT.

This sequence joins TRBV5-1 and TRBJ2-4; 10 nucleotides line up with TRBD1. CDR1 is SGHRS and CDR2 is YFSETQ in the germline V gene. V lost 4 bases and J lost 0; bases outside the gene matches: 7. This CDR3 spans 17 amino acids. The chain's CDR3 is CASSGTGAKLAKNIQYF. The DNA of the CDR3 is TGCGCCAGCAGCGGGACAGGGGCTAAGCTAGCCAAAAACATTCAGTACTTC.

This clone has a handful of counts. The chain couples TRBV29-1 to TRBJ2-1, with D perhaps TRBD2 (5 bases). Germline lookup yields CDR1 SQVTM and CDR2 ANQGSEA. The CDR3 has 16 residues. Deletions cut 2 bases from V and 2 bases from J, with 16 bases between. The CDR3 DNA is TGCAGCGTTGAAACGACGGAAGGACTTACCTACAATGAGCAGTTCTTC. Protein: CSVETTEGLTYNEQFF.

The rearrangement joins TRBV7-9 to TRBJ1-1; 9 bases align to TRBD1. The CDR3 totals 15 residues. V dropped 5 bases and J dropped 4; count of bases not matched to a gene: 8. Germline CDR1 is SEHNR and CDR2 is FQNEAQ (reference sequence). CDR3 in amino acids: CASSGRDRVGTEAFF. The CDR3, as DNA: TGTGCCAGCAGCGGGCGGGACAGGGTCGGCACTGAAGCTTTCTTT.

This chain's CDR3 is CASSPKNRESNYGYTF. The DNA of the CDR3 is TGTGCCAGCAGTCCTAAAAACAGGGAGTCTAACTATGGCTACACCTTC. The genes are TRBV6-6 and TRBJ1-2, with TRBD1 as a possible D gene (6 bases). Germline lookup yields CDR1 MNHNY and CDR2 SVGAGI (reference sequence). The length of the CDR3 is 16 residues. V was clipped by 5 bases and J by 0 bases, with 16 bases between them.

Here the CDR3 reads CASSLLAGGTPEQFF. CDR3 DNA: TGCGCCAGCAGCTTACTAGCGGGAGGGACTCCGGAGCAGTTCTTC. The chain joins TRBV5-1 to TRBJ2-1; TRBD2 aligns across 13 bases. This CDR3 comprises 15 residues. The germline V gene has CDR1 SGHRS and CDR2 YFSETQ. V lost 2 bases to trimming and J lost 10 bases; unmatched junction nucleotides: 6. Full variable domain (rest looked up from reference TRBV5-1 and TRBJ2-1): KAGVTQTPRYLIKTRGQQVTLSCSPISGHRSVSWYQQTPGQGLQFLFEYFSETQRNKGNFPGRFSGRQFSNSRSEMNVSTLELGDSALYLCASSLLAGGTPEQFFGPGTRLTVL.